This TCR beta chain was observed in a study of blood T cell repertoires in COVID-19 (dated by TCRdb to the early 2020s). Notes on the research overall: The collaborator samples originated in the United States, Italy and Spain and spanned the acute and convalescent phases of COVID-19. The material from the prospective study consisted of cDNA or gDNA derived from T cells, B-cell-depleted T cells, or PBMCs. Deeply sampled blood TCRbeta repertoires from subjects exposed to, actively infected with, or recovered from COVID-19 were included in the dataset. The repertoires were released in a freely available public database meant as a resource for research on the immune response to SARS-CoV-2. Samples came from the ongoing ImmuneRACE study (first 160 participants) plus 1,254 subjects from 6 global collaborators. Nearly every sample came with metadata listing a de-identified subject ID, COVID-19 status, age in years and sex. HLA class I and class II types, where available, came from metadata supplied by the sample provider rather than from assay-based typing. General conclusions and limits of the study: The amount of clinical and demographic metadata varied by source and participant and was provided uncurated.

TCRbeta CDR3 regions were amplified from genomic DNA by means of the immunoSEQ Assay, a bias-controlled multiplex PCR. In the authors' own workflow: The number of nucleated cells in each sample was estimated by amplification of reference gene primers within the assay. To quantify the absolute abundance of each unique TCRbeta CDR3 rearrangement, sequence reads were collapsed and filtered. For each sample, productive Simpson clonality was calculated as the square root of Simpson's diversity index across productive rearrangements. Sourced from immuneACCESS, this table was stored by TCRdb with only in-frame sequences that have V and J called. A share of the clones is absent; for the studies checked, an unresolved V gene accounts for under half, and the remainder has no known explanation. V and J calls and clone size are those listed in that table; D and trimming were worked out from the DNA. The sample table shows about 200,000 clones, and around 84% are seen once. The top ten constitute 6.5% to 9% of the sample.

Germline trimming amounts to 3 bases on V and 0 bases on J, with 1 as the count of junction bases outside the gene matches. The cysteine opens and the phenylalanine closes a CDR3 of 15 amino acids. Of the read, only the CDR3 DNA is kept; its 45 bases are in frame from base 1. Taken from the germline V gene (reference sequence), the CDR1 and CDR2 loops are SEHNR and FQNEAQ. In regard to this clone: No cognate antigen has been identified for it. No per-base quality is available; no much larger clone lies one base away.

In the prospective study, participants were roughly 18 to 100 years old, resided in 24 geographic areas of the United States, and were enrolled through a virtual design. To assign participants to cohorts, the prospective study relied on clinical history that participants themselves reported in a screening survey and a study questionnaire. In the prospective study, whole blood, serum and a nasopharyngeal or oropharyngeal swab were collected from each participant by mobile phlebotomists. Prospective study participants could optionally give additional blood draws and questionnaires over an approximately 2-month period. Before DNA extraction, blood samples from the prospective study were shipped at room temperature or frozen.

The receptor was isolated from a woman between 35 and 50 years old with acute COVID-19. Sequencing input: PBMCs or T cells enriched from blood (not recorded which). Recombination connected TRBV7-9 to TRBJ2-7, with 11 bases aligning to TRBD1. The DNA sequence reads TGTGCCAGCAGCTTCGGACAGGGGGCCTCCTACGAGCAGTACTTC. This yields the protein CASSFGQGASYEQYF.